This T cell receptor (beta chain) was identified in a study of shared T cell receptors in the human thymus. Only in-frame clones appear in the TCRdb table, and some are missing; sequencing was by immunoSEQ multiplex PCR. The profile shows hundreds of thousands of clones, about 89% of them singletons. V lost 0 bases and J lost 4; bases outside the gene matches: 5. This CDR3 is built from 16 residues. Germline CDR1 reads SGHDN; CDR2 reads FVKESK. The same sample was also studied in work on human thymus T cells.

The clonotype originates from a boy less than two years old with a congenital heart defect. The chain carries TRBV14 and TRBJ1-2, with 10 nucleotides matching TRBD1. The source material was thymocytes. CDR3 bases: TGTGCCAGCAGCCAAGAAGGACAGGGGGGCCCCTATGGCTACACCTTC. Protein product: CASSQEGQGGPYGYTF.